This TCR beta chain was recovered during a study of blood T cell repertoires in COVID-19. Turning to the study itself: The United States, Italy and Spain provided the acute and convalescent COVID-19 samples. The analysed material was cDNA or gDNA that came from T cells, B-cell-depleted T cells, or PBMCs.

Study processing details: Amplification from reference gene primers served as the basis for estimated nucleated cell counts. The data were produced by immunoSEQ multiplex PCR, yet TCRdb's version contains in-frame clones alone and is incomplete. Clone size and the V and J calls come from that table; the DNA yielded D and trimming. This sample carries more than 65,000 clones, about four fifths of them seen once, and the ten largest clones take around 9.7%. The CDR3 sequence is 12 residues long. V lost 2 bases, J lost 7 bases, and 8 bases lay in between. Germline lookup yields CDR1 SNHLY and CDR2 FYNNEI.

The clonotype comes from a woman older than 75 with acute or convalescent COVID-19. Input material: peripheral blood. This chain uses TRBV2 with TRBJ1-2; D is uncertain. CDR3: CASSEPGSGYTF. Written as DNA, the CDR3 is TGTGCCAGCAGTGAACCAGGTAGTGGCTACACCTTC.